The rows below give T cell receptor beta chains drawn from one sample of a study of identical twins. In TCRdb, the 5' RACE reads were re-called with MiXCR into one record per CDR3 protein. The table has hundreds of thousands of distinct CDR3 sequences, about 20% seen once; the top ten hold about 4.5%. These data were likewise used in another study, on T cells expressing NK-cell markers.

Sequenced material: PBMCs. These receptor sequences come from a woman aged 18-29 years in good health. Both conserved end residues are part of each CDR3. D genes are given only for firm matches. Rows may omit the clone size; those that give it use once, few, many or a size class.

j_call d_call clone_size v_call cdr3_nt cdr3_aa
TRBJ2-5 - - TRBV7-8 TGTGCCAGCAGCGGAGGGACAGCCAAAGAGACCCAGTACTTC CASSGGTAKETQYF
TRBJ2-7 - many TRBV6-5 TGTGCCAGCAGTCAGCATCGGTACGAGCAGTACTTC CASSQHRYEQYF
TRBJ2-7 - many TRBV6-5 TGTGCCAGCAGTTACGGAGCCAGGCCTGATGAGCAGTACTTC CASSYGARPDEQYF
TRBJ2-7 TRBD1 once TRBV11-2 TGTGCCACCTCGACAGGGCCCTCCTACGAGCAGTACTTC CATSTGPSYEQYF
TRBJ2-7 - few TRBV9 TGTGCCAGCAGCGCCCACGGAGGGGGTACCTACGAGCAGTACTTC CASSAHGGGTYEQYF
TRBJ2-1 - - TRBV27 TGTGCCAGCAACAAATACAATGAGCAGTTCTTC CASNKYNEQFF
TRBJ2-5 TRBD1 - TRBV6-2/TRBV6-3 TGTGCCAGCAGAGGGACAGCTAAAGAGACCCAGTACTTC CASRGTAKETQYF
TRBJ2-5 - - TRBV6-1 TGTGCCAGCAGTCCAGGGAACGGCGCGGGTCGGGAGACCCAGTACTTC CASSPGNGAGRETQYF
TRBJ1-1 - few TRBV6-6 TGTGCCAGCAGGTTGTCGCAGACTGAAGCTTTCTTT CASRLSQTEAFF
TRBJ2-2 TRBD1 few TRBV12-3/TRBV12-4 TGTGCCAGCAGCGGGACAGGGCTCACCGGGGAGCTGTTTTTT CASSGTGLTGELFF
TRBJ2-3 TRBD2 few TRBV6-1 TGTGCCAGCAGTCTCAGACTAGCAGGGAGGCCAGATACGCAGTATTTT CASSLRLAGRPDTQYF
TRBJ2-3 TRBD2 few TRBV5-1 TGCGCCAGCAGCGCGCGGGGGACCACAGATACGCAGTATTTT CASSARGTTDTQYF
TRBJ2-5 TRBD2 few TRBV15 TGTGCCACCAGCGCCGGACTAGCGGGTGGAGAGACCCAGTACTTC CATSAGLAGGETQYF
TRBJ2-3 - - TRBV20-1 TGCAGTGCTAGAACCCAGACAGATACGCAGTATTTT CSARTQTDTQYF
TRBJ2-2 - - TRBV7-8 TGTGCCAGCAGCCCCCCAAGAAACGGGGAGCTGTTTTTT CASSPPRNGELFF
TRBJ2-7 - few TRBV2 TGTGCCAGCAGTGACTGGGGTAGAACGACCCGAGGGCAGTACTTC CASSDWGRTTRGQYF
TRBJ2-1 - - TRBV20-1 TGCAGTGCTAGTCCCGGGCTTTACTACAATGAGCAGTTCTTC CSASPGLYYNEQFF
TRBJ2-7 TRBD1 - TRBV20-1 TGCAGTGCTGACAGGGCGTCCTACGAGCAGTACTTC CSADRASYEQYF
TRBJ2-3 - few TRBV20-1 TGCAGTGCTAGGATCAGGGGAGATACGCAGTATTTT CSARIRGDTQYF